The next 16 T cell receptor beta chains were all read from a single sample in a study of shared clonotypes between healthy human individuals. Repertoires were generated with immunoSEQ multiplex PCR, while TCRdb's copy carries only in-frame clones and drops some. This table holds 2,500,000 or so clones, more than 90% found once. Material for sequencing was naive CD4+ T cells sorted from blood. The subset is: CD45RA+ positively selected. The receptors originated from a man aged 18-30 years in good health.

V and J are TRBV25-1 and TRBJ2-3; weak D call: TRBD2 (6 bases). The ends were cut back, 1 base at V and 8 bases at J, with 16 bases in the middle. Germline CDR1 is MGHDK and CDR2 is SYGVNS. There are 15 residues in the CDR3. CDR3 protein: CASSESASAGFTQYF. The CDR3 coding sequence is TGTGCCAGCAGTGAATCGGCCTCTGCGGGATTTACGCAGTATTTT.

The sample holds one count of this clone. The V and J genes are TRBV6-1 and TRBJ2-7; TRBD2 agrees at 8 bases. Germline V gives CDR1 MNHNS, CDR2 SASEGT. The CDR3 covers 14 residues. J gave up 2 bases and V 4 bases, and 4 bases lay outside the gene matches. The CDR3 protein is CASSGGLAPYEQYF. The CDR3 DNA reads as TGTGCCAGCAGTGGCGGACTAGCACCCTACGAGCAGTACTTC.

CDR3 region: CASSSVSGNYEQYF. The CDR3 DNA sequence: TGCGCCAGCAGCTCGGTCAGCGGGAACTACGAGCAGTACTTC. The chain couples TRBV5-1 to TRBJ2-7, with 7 bases lining up with TRBD2. Germline V CDR1 and CDR2: SGHRS, YFSETQ. This CDR3 contains 14 residues. V shed 3 bases, J shed 3 bases, and the junction held 6 bases outside the gene matches.

As regards this clone: An end of the junction differs from the germline gene, which may be a read error. The chain couples TRBV19 to TRBJ2-5, with a possible D match to TRBD2 (5 bases). The CDR3 is 14 amino acids. The V gene's germline CDR1 is LNHDA and CDR2 SQIVND (reference sequence). CDR3 bases: TGTGCCAGTAGTATTCCGGGGAACCAGGAGACCCAGTACTTC. This gives the protein CASSIPGNQETQYF. Filled out from reference TRBV19 and TRBJ2-5, the complete variable domain reads DGGITQSPKYLFRKEGQNVTLSCEQNLNHDAMYWYRQDPGQGLRLIYYSQIVNDFQKGDIAEGYSVSREKKESFPLTVTSAQKNPTAFYLCASSIPGNQETQYFGPGTRLLVL.

CDR3: CASSTGSDHEQYF. CDR3 bases: TGCGCCAGCAGTACGGGGTCGGACCACGAGCAGTACTTC. This chain joins TRBV5-1 and TRBJ2-7; possibly TRBD2 for D (5 bases). V gave up 5 bases and J gave up 5 bases, with 14 bases separating them. This CDR3 is built from 13 residues. The germline CDR1 and CDR2 sequences are SGHRS and YFSETQ.

Written as DNA, the CDR3 is TGTGCCAGCAGTTACTCTAGATTCCCCTTCAATGAGCAGTTCTTC. This gives the protein CASSYSRFPFNEQFF. The V gene is TRBV6-6, the J gene TRBJ2-1, with D uncertain. Looked up from germline, CDR1 is MNHNY and CDR2 is SVGAGI (reference sequence). The CDR3 is 15 amino acids. V dropped 0 bases and J dropped 6 bases, with 12 bases sitting between them.

Turning to this clone: Distinct nucleotide sequences in the sample also encode this CDR3. V usage is TRBV5-1 and J usage is TRBJ2-3; 8 nucleotides line up with TRBD1. CDR1 SGHRS and CDR2 YFSETQ come from the germline V gene. The CDR3 totals 15 residues. The V gene end was trimmed by 3 bases and the J gene end by 2 bases; junction bases not matched to a gene: 5. CDR3 amino acids: CASSSRDRNTDTQYF. The CDR3, as DNA: TGCGCCAGCAGCTCCCGGGACAGGAACACAGATACGCAGTATTTT.

The rearrangement uses TRBV2 and TRBJ1-1; 9 bases align to TRBD1. The CDR3 has 15 residues. The germline V gene has CDR1 SNHLY and CDR2 FYNNEI. V was clipped by 7 bases and J by 5 bases; unmatched bases: 11. The CDR3: CASNVQGAGGTEAFF. The CDR3 coding sequence is TGTGCCAGCAACGTACAGGGGGCAGGAGGAACTGAAGCTTTCTTT.

J is TRBJ2-5 and V is TRBV19; 11 bases align to TRBD1. Germline lookup yields CDR1 LNHDA and CDR2 SQIVND (reference sequence). V trimming: 5 bases; J trimming: 9 bases; junction bases outside the gene matches: 11. This CDR3 is 15 amino acids long. The CDR3 loop is CASSSAGQGARAQYF. The CDR3, as DNA: TGTGCCAGTAGTTCCGCCGGACAGGGGGCGAGGGCCCAGTACTTC.

The V and J genes are TRBV23-1 and TRBJ2-7; D gene ambiguous. TRBV23-1 is recorded as an ORF, its role being uncertain. V gave up 7 bases and J gave up 2 bases, with 24 bases separating them. CDR3 size: 17 residues. The CDR3 reads CASIHGRVGRKAYEQYF. In DNA, the CDR3 is TGCGCCAGCATACATGGAAGGGTTGGGCGGAAGGCCTACGAGCAGTACTTC.

This clone has only a few counts. The chain recombines TRBV28 with TRBJ1-2; the D is unclear. The germline V and J ends were trimmed by 1 base and 3 bases, with 3 bases remaining between them. Germline V gene lookup returns CDR1 MDHEN and CDR2 SYDVKM. This CDR3 region has 12 residues. The CDR3 DNA reads TGTGCCAGCAGTTTATCTGACTATGGCTACACCTTC. Protein product: CASSLSDYGYTF.

This clone came up once. The rearrangement links TRBV11-2 to TRBJ2-1, with D perhaps matching TRBD2 (7 bases). V was shortened by 5 bases and J by 4 bases, with 18 bases between the two germline ends. This CDR3 has 16 residues. Germline V gene lookup returns CDR1 SGHAT and CDR2 FQNNGV. The CDR3 DNA is TGTGCCAGCAGCCGAGGGGGGGCTAGCGGATACAATGAGCAGTTCTTC. Translating gives CASSRGGASGYNEQFF.

This chain joins TRBV4-1 and TRBJ1-3; tentative D call: TRBD1 (5 bases). Trimming removed 1 base from V and 5 bases from J, with 12 bases in between. The CDR3 is made up of 15 amino acids. Germline lookup yields CDR1 MGHRA and CDR2 YSYEKL. The CDR3 loop reads CASSQVIGVRNTIYF. The CDR3 DNA reads as TGCGCCAGCAGCCAAGTTATAGGGGTTAGAAACACCATATATTTT.

This chain links TRBV14 with TRBJ2-7, with D hard to call. The germline gives CDR1 SGHDN, CDR2 FVKESK. Deletions cut 4 bases from V and 2 bases from J, with 12 bases between. The CDR3 runs 14 residues. CDR3 nucleotide sequence: TGTGCCAGCAGCCCTACTTTAAGAACCTACGAGCAGTACTTC. Its protein is CASSPTLRTYEQYF.

The genes are TRBV10-3 and TRBJ1-2, with no clear D. V was cut by 7 bases and J by 0 bases, with 6 bases left in between. There are 12 residues in the CDR3. Per the germline V gene, CDR1 is ENHRY and CDR2 is SYGVKD. CDR3 sequence reads: CAITSSNYGYTF. In nucleotides, the CDR3 is TGTGCCATCACCAGTTCTAACTATGGCTACACCTTC.

The V call is TRBV11-2, the J call TRBJ2-5; TRBD1 might be the D (6 bases). V lost 0 bases to trimming and J lost 5 bases, with 16 bases between them. The CDR3 is made up of 16 amino acids. Germline CDR1 reads SGHAT; CDR2 reads FQNNGV. The CDR3 coding sequence is TGTGCCAGCAGCTTAGAAATTTTGGGGGCGCGGGAGACCCAGTACTTC. Amino acids: CASSLEILGARETQYF.